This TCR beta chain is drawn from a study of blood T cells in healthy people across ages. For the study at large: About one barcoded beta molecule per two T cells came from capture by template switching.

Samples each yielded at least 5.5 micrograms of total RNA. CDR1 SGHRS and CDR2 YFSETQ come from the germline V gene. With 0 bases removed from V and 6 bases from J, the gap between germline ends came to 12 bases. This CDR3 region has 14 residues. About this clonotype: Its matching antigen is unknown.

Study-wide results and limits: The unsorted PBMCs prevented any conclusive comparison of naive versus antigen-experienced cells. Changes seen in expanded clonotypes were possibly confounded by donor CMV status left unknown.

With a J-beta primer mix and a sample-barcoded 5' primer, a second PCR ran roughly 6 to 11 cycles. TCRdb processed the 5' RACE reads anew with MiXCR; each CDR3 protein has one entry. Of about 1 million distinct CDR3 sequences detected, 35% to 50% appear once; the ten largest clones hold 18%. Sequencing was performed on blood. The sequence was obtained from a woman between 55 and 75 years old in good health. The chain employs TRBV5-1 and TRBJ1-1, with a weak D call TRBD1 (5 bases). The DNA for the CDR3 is TGCGCCAGCAGCTTGGTGGGGGAGTCAGCTGAAGCTTTCTTT. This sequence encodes CASSLVGESAEAFF.